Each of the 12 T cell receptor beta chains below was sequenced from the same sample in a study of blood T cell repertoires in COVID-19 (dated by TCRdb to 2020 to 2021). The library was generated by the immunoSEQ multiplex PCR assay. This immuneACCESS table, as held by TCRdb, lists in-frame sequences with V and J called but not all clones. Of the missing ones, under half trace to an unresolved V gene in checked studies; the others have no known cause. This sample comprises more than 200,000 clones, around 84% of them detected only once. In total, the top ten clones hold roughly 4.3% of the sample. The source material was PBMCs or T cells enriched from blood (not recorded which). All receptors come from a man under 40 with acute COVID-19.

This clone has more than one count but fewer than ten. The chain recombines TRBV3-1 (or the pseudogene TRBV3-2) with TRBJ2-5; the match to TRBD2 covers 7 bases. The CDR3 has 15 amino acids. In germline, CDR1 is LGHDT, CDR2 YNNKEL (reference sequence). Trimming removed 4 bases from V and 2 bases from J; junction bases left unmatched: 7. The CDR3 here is CASSPGLVWQETQYF. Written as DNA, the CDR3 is TGTGCCAGCAGCCCAGGACTAGTTTGGCAAGAGACCCAGTACTTC.

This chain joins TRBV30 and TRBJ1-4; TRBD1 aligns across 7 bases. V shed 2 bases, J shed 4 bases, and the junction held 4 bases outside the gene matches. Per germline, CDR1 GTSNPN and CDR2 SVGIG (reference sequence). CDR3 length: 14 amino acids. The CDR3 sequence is CAWSSSGGNEKLFF. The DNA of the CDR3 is TGTGCCTGGAGTTCCTCAGGGGGTAATGAAAAACTGTTTTTT.

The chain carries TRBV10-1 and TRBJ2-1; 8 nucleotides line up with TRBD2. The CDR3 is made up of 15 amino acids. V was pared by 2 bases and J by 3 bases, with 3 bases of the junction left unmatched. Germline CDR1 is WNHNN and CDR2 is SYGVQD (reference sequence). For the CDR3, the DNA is TGCGCCAGCAGTGAGGGCGGGGGGTACTACAATGAGCAGTTCTTC. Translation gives CASSEGGGYYNEQFF.

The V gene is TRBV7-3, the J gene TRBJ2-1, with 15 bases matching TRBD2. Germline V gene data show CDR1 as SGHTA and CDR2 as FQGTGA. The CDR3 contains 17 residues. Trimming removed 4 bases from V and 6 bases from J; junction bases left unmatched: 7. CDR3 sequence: CASSSHGTSGGRNEQFF. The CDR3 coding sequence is TGTGCCAGCAGCTCTCACGGGACTAGCGGGGGGCGCAATGAGCAGTTCTTC.

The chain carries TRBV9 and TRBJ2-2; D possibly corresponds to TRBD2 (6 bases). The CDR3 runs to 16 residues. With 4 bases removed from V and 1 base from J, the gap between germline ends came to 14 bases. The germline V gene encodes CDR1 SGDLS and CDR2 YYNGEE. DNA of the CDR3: TGTGCCAGCAGCTTTGTCCAGGGAGGGAACACCGGGGAGCTGTTTTTT. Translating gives CASSFVQGGNTGELFF.

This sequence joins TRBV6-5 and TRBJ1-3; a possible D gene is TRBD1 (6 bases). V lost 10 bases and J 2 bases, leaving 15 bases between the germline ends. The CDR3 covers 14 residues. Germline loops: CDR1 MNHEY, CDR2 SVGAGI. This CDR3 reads CATNKNRAGNTIYF. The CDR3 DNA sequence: TGTGCCACCAACAAAAACAGGGCTGGAAACACCATATATTTT.

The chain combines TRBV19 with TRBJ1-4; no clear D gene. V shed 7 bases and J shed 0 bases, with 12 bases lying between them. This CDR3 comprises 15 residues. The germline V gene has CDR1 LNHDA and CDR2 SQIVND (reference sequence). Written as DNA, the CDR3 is TGTGCCAGTACCCCCACAGCAACAACTAATGAAAAACTGTTTTTT. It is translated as CASTPTATTNEKLFF.

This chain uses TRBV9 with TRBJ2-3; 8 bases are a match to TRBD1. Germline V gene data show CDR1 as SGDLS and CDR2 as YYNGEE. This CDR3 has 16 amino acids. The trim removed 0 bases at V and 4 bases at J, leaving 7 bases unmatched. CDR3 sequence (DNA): TGTGCCAGCAGCGTAGAAACAGGGGGGTATTCAGATACGCAGTATTTT. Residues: CASSVETGGYSDTQYF.

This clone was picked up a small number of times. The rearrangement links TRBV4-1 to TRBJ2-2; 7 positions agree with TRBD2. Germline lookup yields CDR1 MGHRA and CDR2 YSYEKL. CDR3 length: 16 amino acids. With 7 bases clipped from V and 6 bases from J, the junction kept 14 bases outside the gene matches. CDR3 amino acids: CASTPGGNLAAGELFF. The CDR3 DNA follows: TGCGCCAGCACCCCGGGAGGCAACCTTGCGGCCGGGGAGCTGTTTTTT.

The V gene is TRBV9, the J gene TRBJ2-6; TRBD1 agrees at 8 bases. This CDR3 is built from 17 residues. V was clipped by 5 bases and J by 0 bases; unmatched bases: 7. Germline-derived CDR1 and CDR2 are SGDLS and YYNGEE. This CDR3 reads CASSLDRDDSGANVLTF. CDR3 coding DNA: TGTGCCAGCAGTTTGGACAGGGATGACTCTGGGGCCAACGTCCTGACTTTC.

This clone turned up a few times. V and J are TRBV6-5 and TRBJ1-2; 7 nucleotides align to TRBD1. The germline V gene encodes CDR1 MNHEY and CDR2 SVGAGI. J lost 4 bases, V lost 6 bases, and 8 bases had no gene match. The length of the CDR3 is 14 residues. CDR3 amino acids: CASSIGGQTYGYTF. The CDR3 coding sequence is TGTGCCAGCAGCATAGGGGGACAGACCTATGGCTACACCTTC.

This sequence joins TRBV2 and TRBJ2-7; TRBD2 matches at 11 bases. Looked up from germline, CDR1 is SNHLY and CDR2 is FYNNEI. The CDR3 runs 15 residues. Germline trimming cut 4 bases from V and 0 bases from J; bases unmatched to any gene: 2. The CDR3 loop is CASSGTSGFSYEQYF. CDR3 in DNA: TGTGCCAGCAGTGGGACTAGCGGGTTCTCCTACGAGCAGTACTTC.